This T cell receptor (beta chain) comes out of a study of T-cell reconstitution after alpha-beta-depleted transplantation in children. The TCRbeta library was prepared with unique molecular identifiers. TCRdb analysed the PCR reads with MiXCR anew, one entry per CDR3 protein. This sample has about 78,000 distinct CDR3 sequences; 14% occur once, and the top ten carry 27%. The CDR3 consists of 13 residues. V lost 2 bases and J lost 4, with 6 bases in between. Germline CDR1 SGHTA, CDR2 FQGNSA. In its sample, this clonotype was seen a few times. The source was PBMCs, mostly from graft donor cells, collected 180 days after TCRalphabeta/CD19-depleted stem cell transplant. The rearrangement joins TRBV7-2 to TRBJ1-5; no firm D call. The TCR sequence derives from a male patient aged 2-15 years who had a stem cell transplant for acute lymphoblastic leukemia, so the T cells may come from the graft donor. In nucleotides, the CDR3 is TGTGCCAGCAGCTTATCACCTAATCAGCCCCAGCATTTT. It specifies CASSLSPNQPQHF.